This TCR beta chain was sequenced for a study of T cell repertoires in cytomegalovirus infection. The wider study: Public TCR beta signatures marked donors with CMV infection and the matching HLA.

One entry per CDR3 protein, called by TCRdb with MiXCR from the reads. The sample yields about 260,000 distinct CDR3 sequences, about an eighth seen once. The germline CDR1 and CDR2 sequences are LNHDA and SQIVND (reference sequence). This CDR3 comprises 14 residues. V dropped 6 bases and J dropped 4 bases, with 15 bases sitting between them. General study findings and limits: Ex vivo, HLA-C-restricted CMV-specific TCR beta clonotypes prevailed over the rest of the response. Identification of carriers of CMV plus the relevant HLA was achieved through cumulative public TCR beta family frequency.

Regarding this clonotype: The antigen remains undetermined.

The TCR comes from a human donor in good health (CMV status not recorded). Some clones in this sample may be carry-over from other donors' samples. The V gene is TRBV19, the J gene TRBJ1-1; weak D call: TRBD1 (6 bases). Sample: PBMCs. Here the CDR3 DNA reads TGTGCCAGTAGCCCAGGGGAAAGAAGCACTGAAGCTTTCTTT. It encodes CASSPGERSTEAFF.